These T cell receptor beta chains were read from a single sample in a study of control samples from healthy donors and cancer patients. The table came from immunoSEQ multiplex PCR; TCRdb's copy has only in-frame clones and leaves some out. The sample lists approximately 52,000 clones, 70% to 90% occurring once. The sample consisted of blood. The receptors were gathered from a man aged 50 or older in good health. The CDR3 runs from the conserved cysteine through the conserved F or W. The order of the fields is V gene, J gene, D gene, clone size, CDR3 length, CDR3 DNA, CDR3 protein. The D gene is left open where the match is weak. Size is stated for part of the rows, as once, few or many counts, or as a class when the clone is expanded.

v_gene: TRBV28; j_gene: TRBJ1-5; d_gene: .; abundance: .; len: 17; CDR3nt: TGTGCCAGCAGTTTAGGCCCCCAGAAACCGGTGAGTTTGCCCCAGCATTTT; CDR3aa: CASSLGPQKPVSLPQHF
v_gene: TRBV19; j_gene: TRBJ2-6; d_gene: TRBD2; abundance: .; len: 16; CDR3nt: TGTGCCAGTAGCCATGGGGGGGGCTCTGGGGCCAACGTCCTGACTTTC; CDR3aa: CASSHGGGSGANVLTF
v_gene: TRBV28; j_gene: TRBJ2-5; d_gene: .; abundance: .; len: 15; CDR3nt: TGTGCCAGCAGTTACCGGGGGATAGTAGAAGAGACCCAGTACTTC; CDR3aa: CASSYRGIVEETQYF
v_gene: TRBV6-1; j_gene: TRBJ2-7; d_gene: .; abundance: .; len: 14; CDR3nt: TGTGCCAGCAGTGAAGGGGACGGTTCCTACGAGCAGTACTTC; CDR3aa: CASSEGDGSYEQYF
v_gene: TRBV19; j_gene: TRBJ2-5; d_gene: .; abundance: .; len: 14; CDR3nt: TGTGCCAGTAGTATATTTGGGGGGAGAGAGACCCAGTACTTC; CDR3aa: CASSIFGGRETQYF
v_gene: TRBV19; j_gene: TRBJ1-5; d_gene: .; abundance: .; len: 17; CDR3nt: TGTGCCAGTAGTATAGATCAAGCGGAGTCAGCCAATCAGCCCCAGCATTTT; CDR3aa: CASSIDQAESANQPQHF
v_gene: TRBV4-2; j_gene: TRBJ2-1; d_gene: TRBD2; abundance: .; len: 21; CDR3nt: TGTGCCAGCAGCCAGTTAAGGGGAACTAGCGGGAGGGCCATTGCTTACAATGAGCAGTTCTTC; CDR3aa: CASSQLRGTSGRAIAYNEQFF
v_gene: TRBV28; j_gene: TRBJ2-1; d_gene: TRBD1; abundance: .; len: 13; CDR3nt: TGTGCCAGCAGACAGGGGGCATATGGTGAGCAGTTCTTC; CDR3aa: CASRQGAYGEQFF
v_gene: TRBV5-1; j_gene: TRBJ2-7; d_gene: TRBD2; abundance: .; len: 15; CDR3nt: TGCGCCAGCAGCTTGGTTCCTAGCGGTTCCTACGAGCAGTACTTC; CDR3aa: CASSLVPSGSYEQYF
v_gene: TRBV18; j_gene: TRBJ2-3; d_gene: TRBD2; abundance: .; len: 13; CDR3nt: TGTGCCAGCTCACCACTGGGCGGGAGCAGTCAGTATTTT; CDR3aa: CASSPLGGSSQYF
v_gene: TRBV4-3; j_gene: TRBJ2-3; d_gene: .; abundance: .; len: 17; CDR3nt: TGCGCCAGCAGCCAAGGGGTATCAGGGATTAGCACAGATACGCAGTATTTT; CDR3aa: CASSQGVSGISTDTQYF
v_gene: TRBV9; j_gene: TRBJ2-3; d_gene: .; abundance: .; len: 14; CDR3nt: TGTGCCAGCAGCCCGAACCTGGCCCCAGATACGCAGTATTTT; CDR3aa: CASSPNLAPDTQYF
v_gene: TRBV7-3; j_gene: TRBJ1-1; d_gene: .; abundance: .; len: 13; CDR3nt: TGTGCCAGCAGCGTTGAGAGAGACACTGAAGCTTTCTTT; CDR3aa: CASSVERDTEAFF
v_gene: TRBV3-1/TRBV3-2; j_gene: TRBJ1-6; d_gene: .; abundance: .; len: 15; CDR3nt: TGTGCCAGCAGCCAAGACTCCGGGCTTAATTCACCCCTCCACTTT; CDR3aa: CASSQDSGLNSPLHF
v_gene: TRBV6-5; j_gene: TRBJ2-7; d_gene: .; abundance: once; len: 14; CDR3nt: TGTGCCAGCAATTCACCGAGGGCGGGGCGCGAGCAGTACTTC; CDR3aa: CASNSPRAGREQYF